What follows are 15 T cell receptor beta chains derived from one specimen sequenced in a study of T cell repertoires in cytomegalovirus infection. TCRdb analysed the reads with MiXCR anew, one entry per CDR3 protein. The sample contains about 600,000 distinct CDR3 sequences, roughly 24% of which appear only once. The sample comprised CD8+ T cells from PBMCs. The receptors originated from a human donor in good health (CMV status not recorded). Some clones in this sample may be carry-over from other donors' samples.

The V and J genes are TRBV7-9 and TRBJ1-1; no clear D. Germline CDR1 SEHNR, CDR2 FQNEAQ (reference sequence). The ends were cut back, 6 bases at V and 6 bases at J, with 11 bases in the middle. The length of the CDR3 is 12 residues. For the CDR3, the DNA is TGTGCCAGCAGACGGGTGGTCGCTGAAGCTTTCTTT. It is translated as CASRRVVAEAFF.

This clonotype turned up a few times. The CDR3 is CASSTGTNLLETQYF. The CDR3 nucleotides are TGTGCCAGCAGCACCGGGACGAATCTCCTGGAGACCCAGTACTTC. This sequence joins TRBV11-3 and TRBJ2-5; either TRBD1 or TRBD2 may fit D (5 bases each). Germline V gene data show CDR1 as SGHNT and CDR2 as YENEEA. The V gene lost 5 bases and the J gene lost 5 bases, with 18 bases spanning the gap. The CDR3 loop spans 15 amino acids.

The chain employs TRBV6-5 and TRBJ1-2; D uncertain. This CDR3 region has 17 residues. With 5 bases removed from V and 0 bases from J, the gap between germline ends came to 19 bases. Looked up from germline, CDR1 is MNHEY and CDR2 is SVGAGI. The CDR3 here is CASSPTFTDLANYGYTF. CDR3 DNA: TGTGCCAGCAGTCCGACTTTCACAGATTTAGCTAACTATGGCTACACCTTC.

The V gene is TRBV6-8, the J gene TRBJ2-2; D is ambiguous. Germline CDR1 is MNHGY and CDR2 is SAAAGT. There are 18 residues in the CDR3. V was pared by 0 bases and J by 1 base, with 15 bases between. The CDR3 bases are TGTGCCAGCAGTTACTCGGCGCGGAGCGCACAGAACACCGGGGAGCTGTTTTTT. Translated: CASSYSARSAQNTGELFF.

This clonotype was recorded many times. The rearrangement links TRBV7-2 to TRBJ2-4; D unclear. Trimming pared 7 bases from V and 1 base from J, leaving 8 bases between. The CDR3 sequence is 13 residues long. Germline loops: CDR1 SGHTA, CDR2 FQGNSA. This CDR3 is CASTPGAKNIQYF. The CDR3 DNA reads TGTGCCAGCACCCCCGGCGCCAAAAACATTCAGTACTTC.

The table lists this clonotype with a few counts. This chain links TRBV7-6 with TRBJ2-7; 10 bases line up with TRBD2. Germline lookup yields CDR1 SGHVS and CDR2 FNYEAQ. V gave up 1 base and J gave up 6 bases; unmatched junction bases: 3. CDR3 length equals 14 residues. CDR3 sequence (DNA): TGTGCCAGCAGCTTAGAACTAGCGGGAACCGAGCAGTACTTC. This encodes CASSLELAGTEQYF.

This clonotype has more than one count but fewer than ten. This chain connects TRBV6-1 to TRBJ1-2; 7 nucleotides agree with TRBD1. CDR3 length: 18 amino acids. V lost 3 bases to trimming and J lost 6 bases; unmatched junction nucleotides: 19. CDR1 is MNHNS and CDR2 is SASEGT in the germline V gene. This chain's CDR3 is CASSDRYGTALGVDGYTF. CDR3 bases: TGTGCCAGCAGTGACCGTTACGGGACAGCGCTTGGCGTTGATGGCTACACCTTC.

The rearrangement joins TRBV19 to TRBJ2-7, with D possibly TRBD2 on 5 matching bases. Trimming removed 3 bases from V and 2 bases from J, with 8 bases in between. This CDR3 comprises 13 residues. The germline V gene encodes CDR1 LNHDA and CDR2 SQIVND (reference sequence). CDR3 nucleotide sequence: TGTGCCAGTAGTATGGACTGGACCTACGAGCAGTACTTC. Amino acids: CASSMDWTYEQYF. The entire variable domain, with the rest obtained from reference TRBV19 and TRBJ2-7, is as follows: DGGITQSPKYLFRKEGQNVTLSCEQNLNHDAMYWYRQDPGQGLRLIYYSQIVNDFQKGDIAEGYSVSREKKESFPLTVTSAQKNPTAFYLCASSMDWTYEQYFGPGTRLTVT.

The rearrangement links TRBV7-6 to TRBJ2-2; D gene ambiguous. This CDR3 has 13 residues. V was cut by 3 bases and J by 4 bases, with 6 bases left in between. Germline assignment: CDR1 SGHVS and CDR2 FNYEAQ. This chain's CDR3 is CASSLKSTGELFF. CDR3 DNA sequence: TGTGCCAGCAGCTTGAAATCCACCGGGGAGCTGTTTTTT.

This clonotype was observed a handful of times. The DNA of the CDR3 is TGTGCCAGCAGTAAGCAGGCGACTCATTATAATTCACCCCTCCACTTT. This sequence encodes CASSKQATHYNSPLHF. V and J are TRBV7-8 and TRBJ1-6; the D is unclear. Trimming stripped 6 bases from V and 4 bases from J, with 16 bases between. The CDR3 is made up of 16 amino acids. Per the germline V gene, CDR1 is SGHVS and CDR2 is FQNEAQ.

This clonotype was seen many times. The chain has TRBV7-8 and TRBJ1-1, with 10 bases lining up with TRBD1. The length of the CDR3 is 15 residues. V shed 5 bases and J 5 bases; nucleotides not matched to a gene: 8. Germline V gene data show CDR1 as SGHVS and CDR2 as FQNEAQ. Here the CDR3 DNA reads TGTGCCAGCAGCCCCCCCGGGACAGGGGTTACTGAAGCTTTCTTT. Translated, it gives CASSPPGTGVTEAFF. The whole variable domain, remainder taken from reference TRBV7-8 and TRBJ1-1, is GAGVSQSPRYKVAKRGQDVALRCDPISGHVSLFWYQQALGQGPEFLTYFQNEAQLDKSGLPSDRFFAERPEGSVSTLKIQRTQQEDSAVYLCASSPPGTGVTEAFFGQGTRLTVV.

The CDR3 coding sequence is TGTGCCAGCAGCAAACCTAGCGGGGTGAGGGGAGAGACCCAGTACTTC. Translation: CASSKPSGVRGETQYF. The chain recombines TRBV7-2 with TRBJ2-5; 9 bases map to TRBD2. CDR1 and CDR2 from the germline V gene are SGHTA and FQGNSA. V shed 5 bases, J shed 4 bases, and the junction held 11 bases outside the gene matches. The CDR3 loop spans 16 amino acids.

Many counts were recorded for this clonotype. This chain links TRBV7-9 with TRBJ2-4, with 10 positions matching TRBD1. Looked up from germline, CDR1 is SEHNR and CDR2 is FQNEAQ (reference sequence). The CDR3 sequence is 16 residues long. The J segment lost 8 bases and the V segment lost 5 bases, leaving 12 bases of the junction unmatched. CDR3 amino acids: CASSLVGGQGKDIQYF. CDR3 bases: TGTGCCAGCAGCCTAGTAGGGGGACAGGGGAAGGACATTCAGTACTTC.

The CDR3 DNA reads as TGCGCCAGCAGCCTTCCGACAGGGGGGGACACCGGGGAGCTGTTTTTT. Translating it yields CASSLPTGGDTGELFF. V usage is TRBV4-1 and J usage is TRBJ2-2; 9 bases map to TRBD1. This CDR3 comprises 16 residues. Losses at the gene ends were 4 bases for V and 3 bases for J; bases not matched to a gene: 6. Looked up from germline, CDR1 is MGHRA and CDR2 is YSYEKL.

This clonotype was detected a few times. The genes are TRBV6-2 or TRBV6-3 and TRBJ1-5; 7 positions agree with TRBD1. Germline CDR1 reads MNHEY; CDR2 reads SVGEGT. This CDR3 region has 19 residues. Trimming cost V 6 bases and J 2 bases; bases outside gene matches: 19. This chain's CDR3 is CASRHEDRLAPLGNQPQHF. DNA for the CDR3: TGTGCCAGCAGACACGAGGACAGGTTGGCCCCCTTGGGCAATCAGCCCCAGCATTTT.